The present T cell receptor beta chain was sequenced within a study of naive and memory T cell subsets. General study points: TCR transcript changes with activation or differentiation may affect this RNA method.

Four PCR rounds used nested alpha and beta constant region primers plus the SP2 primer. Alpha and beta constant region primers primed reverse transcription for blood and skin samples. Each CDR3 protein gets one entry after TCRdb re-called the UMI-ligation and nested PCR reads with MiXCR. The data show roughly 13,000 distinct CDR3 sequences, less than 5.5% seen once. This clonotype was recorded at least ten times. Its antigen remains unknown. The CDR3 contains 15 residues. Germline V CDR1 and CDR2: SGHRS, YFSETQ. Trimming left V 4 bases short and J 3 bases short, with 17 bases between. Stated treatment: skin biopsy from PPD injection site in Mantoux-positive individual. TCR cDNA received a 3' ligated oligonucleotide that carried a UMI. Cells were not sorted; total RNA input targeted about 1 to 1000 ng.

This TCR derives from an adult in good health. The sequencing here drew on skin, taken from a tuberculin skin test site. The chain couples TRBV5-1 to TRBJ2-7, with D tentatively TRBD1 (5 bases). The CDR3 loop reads CASSKNQGGDYEQYF. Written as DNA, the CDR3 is TGCGCCAGCAGCAAAAACCAGGGTGGCGACTACGAGCAGTACTTC.